The clone carrying this TCR beta chain has a count of ten or more. The antigen is undetermined. The authors prepared the TCRbeta library with unique molecular identifiers. TCRdb reprocessed the PCR reads with MiXCR, giving one entry per CDR3 protein. The profile covers about 15,000 distinct CDR3 sequences, with approximately 5.2% appearing a single time and 6.9% taken by the ten largest. This CDR3 has 16 residues. V dropped 2 bases and J dropped 5; count of bases not matched to a gene: 10. Germline CDR1 is LGHNA and CDR2 is YNFKEQ. This specimen belongs to a study of T-cell reconstitution after alpha-beta-depleted transplantation in children. The study, taken as a whole, reports: About two months after transplant, alpha-beta T cells reportedly came from several hundred expanded graft clones. Surviving recipient cells, namely T cells and thymic progenitors, were the source of high day-60 TCRbeta diversity in some patients. Newly generated T cells supplied most T-cell counts and diversity one year post-transplant.

This chain connects TRBV4-2 to TRBJ2-5; TRBD1 agrees at 8 bases. This material consisted of PBMCs, taken before TCRalphabeta/CD19-depleted stem cell transplant. The clonotype comes from a boy younger than 18 with acute lymphoblastic leukemia, due to receive a stem cell transplant. CDR3 nucleotides: TGTGCCAGCAGCCAAACACTCCAGGGGGCAGAGGAGACCCAGTACTTC. It encodes CASSQTLQGAEETQYF.